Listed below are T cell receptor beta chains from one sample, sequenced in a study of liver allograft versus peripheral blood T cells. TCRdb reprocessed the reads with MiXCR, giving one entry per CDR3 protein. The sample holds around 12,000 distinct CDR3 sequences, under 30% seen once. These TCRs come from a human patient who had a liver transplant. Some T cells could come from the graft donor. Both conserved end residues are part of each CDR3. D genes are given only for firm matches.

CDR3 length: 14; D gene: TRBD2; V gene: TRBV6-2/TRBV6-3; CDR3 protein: CASVAGGPVDTQYF
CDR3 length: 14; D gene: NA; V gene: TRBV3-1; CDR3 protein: CASSQDWSTDTQYF
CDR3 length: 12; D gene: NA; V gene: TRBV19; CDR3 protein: CASSILGQEQFF
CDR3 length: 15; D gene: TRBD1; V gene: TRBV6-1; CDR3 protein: CASRGLGRGRTEAFF
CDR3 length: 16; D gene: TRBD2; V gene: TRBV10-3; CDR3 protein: CAISPGTSGSTDTQYF
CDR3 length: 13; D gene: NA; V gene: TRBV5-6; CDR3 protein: CASSLFSDYEQYF
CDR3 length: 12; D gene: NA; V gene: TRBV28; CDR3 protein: CASQGGFYGYTF
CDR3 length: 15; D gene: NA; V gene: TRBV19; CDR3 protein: CASSPPRGSQETQYF
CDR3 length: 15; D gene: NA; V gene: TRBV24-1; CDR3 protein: CATSDLKVGRQPQHF
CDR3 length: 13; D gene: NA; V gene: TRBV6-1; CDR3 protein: CASSVVRSYEQYF